This is a list of T cell receptor beta chains from one sample in a study of T cells in Graves' hyperthyroidism and ophthalmopathy. TCRdb independently ran MiXCR on the multiplex PCR reads; one entry per CDR3 protein. The repertoire consists of approximately 690,000 distinct CDR3 sequences, with around 20% occurring once and the leading ten covering 34%. The sequencing input was blood. Source of these receptors: a man aged 25-40 years with Graves' ophthalmopathy. Both conserved end residues are part of each CDR3. Fields, in order: J gene, clone size, D gene, V gene, CDR3 DNA, CDR3 protein. D genes are given only for firm matches. Some rows mark clone size as missing; the rest say once, few, many or name a class of expanded clone.

>TRBJ2-1|.|.|TRBV5-1
TGCGCCAGCAGCTTGGGAAGTGGCCAGCGAGCCTACAATGAGCAGTTCTTC
CASSLGSGQRAYNEQFF
>TRBJ2-3|few|TRBD2|TRBV27
TGTGCCAGCAGTTTAGTTCTAGCGGGAGGAGCAGATACGCAGTATTTT
CASSLVLAGGADTQYF
>TRBJ2-2|.|.|TRBV4-1
TGCGCCAGCAGCCAAGATGGGACCGGGGAGCTGTTTTTT
CASSQDGTGELFF
>TRBJ2-1|.|TRBD2|TRBV28
TGTGCCAGCACCGATCGGACTAGCGGGAGGGGAGGCACCTACAATGAGCAGTTCTTC
CASTDRTSGRGGTYNEQFF
>TRBJ1-2|many|TRBD1|TRBV12-5
TGTGCTAGTGGTTTGGACTTGACCGGTGAGGGACAGGGGTACTATGGCTACACCTTC
CASGLDLTGEGQGYYGYTF
>TRBJ1-3|many|TRBD1|TRBV2
TGTGCCACCACTCCGGGACAGGCGATCTCTGGAAACACCATATATTTT
CATTPGQAISGNTIYF
>TRBJ2-3|few|.|TRBV18
TGTGCCAGCTCATCGGAGTGGGGCACAGATACGCAGTATTTT
CASSSEWGTDTQYF
>TRBJ2-7|many|TRBD2|TRBV11-2
TGTGCCAGCAGCTTAGATTGGCGCGGGGGAAGCTACGAGCAGTACTTC
CASSLDWRGGSYEQYF
>TRBJ1-2|.|TRBD1|TRBV20-1
TGCAGTGCTAGGGAAAGACCGACAGGGCCCTATGGCTACACCTTC
CSARERPTGPYGYTF
>TRBJ2-1|few|TRBD1|TRBV7-9
TGTGCCAGCAGCTCGCGGACAGGGGAAGGGAACAATGAGCAGTTCTTC
CASSSRTGEGNNEQFF
>TRBJ1-5|many|TRBD1|TRBV6-5
TGTGCCAGCAGTTACTCTTCTCCTACAGGGGGCGGGCAGCCCCAGCATTTT
CASSYSSPTGGGQPQHF
>TRBJ2-1|.|TRBD2|TRBV3-1
TGTGCCGGCCTAGCGGGGGGAAGGAATGAGCAGTTCTTC
CAGLAGGRNEQFF
>TRBJ2-1|few|TRBD2|TRBV6-1
TGTGCCAGCAGTCTCGGGACTACGTACTCCTACAATGAGCAGTTCTTC
CASSLGTTYSYNEQFF
>TRBJ2-7|.|.|TRBV29-1
TGCAGCGTTGGGACAGACCTAAGCTCCTACGAGCAGTACTTC
CSVGTDLSSYEQYF
>TRBJ2-3|many|TRBD1|TRBV18
TGTGCCAGCTCACCACCGGGCGACAGGGGAAGGACAGATACGCAGTATTTT
CASSPPGDRGRTDTQYF
>TRBJ2-7|few|TRBD1|TRBV20-1
TGCAGTGCTAGAGATCCGGGACAGGGGGCTTACGAGCAGTACTTC
CSARDPGQGAYEQYF
>TRBJ2-5|.|TRBD1|TRBV11-2
TGTGCCAGCAGTTTCTGGACAGGGGACGAGACCCAGTACTTC
CASSFWTGDETQYF
>TRBJ2-1|.|TRBD2|TRBV6-1
TGTGCCAGCACTCAAGTGGGGACTAGCGTCGATGAGCAGTTCTTC
CASTQVGTSVDEQFF
>TRBJ2-5|.|.|TRBV7-9
TGTGCCAGCAGCTTTGGGGACTCACAGGCGGAGACCCAGTACTTC
CASSFGDSQAETQYF
>TRBJ2-7|many|TRBD2|TRBV12-3/TRBV12-4
TGTGCCAGCAGTTTAGGCACGACTAGCGGGACGTACGAGCAGTACTTC
CASSLGTTSGTYEQYF